One T cell receptor (beta chain) is described in this entry. Its antigen is not identified. Measured with immunoSEQ multiplex PCR; TCRdb has only the in-frame clones, and not every one. Among some 330,000 clones, roughly 90% were seen once, and the ten largest hold about 0.8%. Trimming removed 4 bases from V and 3 bases from J; junction bases left unmatched: 9. This CDR3 contains 16 residues. CDR1 is SEHNR and CDR2 is FQNEAQ in the germline V gene (reference sequence). This entry is derived from a study of cytomegalovirus exposure and HLA in healthy donors. Whole-study results and caveats: Researchers counted roughly 150 TCR beta chains as cytomegalovirus-associated. The majority of TCR sequences were rare, yet some public TCRs appeared in many donors.

V usage is TRBV7-9 and J usage is TRBJ2-3; 8 nucleotides align to TRBD2. The origin of this receptor is a young woman in good health and CMV-seronegative. The sequencing input was PBMCs. In DNA form, the CDR3 reads TGTGCCAGCAGCTCTACACGACTAGCGAGAACAGATACGCAGTATTTT. Protein product: CASSSTRLARTDTQYF.